This is a list of T cell receptor beta chains from one sample in a study of CD8+CD57+ T cells in acquired aplastic anemia. A single record per CDR3 protein comes from TCRdb applying MiXCR to the reads. The sample has about 170,000 distinct CDR3 sequences, 63% seen once. The specimen was sorted CD4+, CD8+, or CD8+CD57+ T cells (not recorded which) from PBMCs. The receptors shown here come from a human donor in good health. Both conserved end residues are part of each CDR3.

>TRBJ1-4|TRBV29-1
CSVKTGGNEKLFF
>TRBJ1-5|TRBV19
CASSIMPRGPQPQHF
>TRBJ2-5|TRBV5-1
CASSGTGQETQYF
>TRBJ1-1|TRBV9
CASSVRHGAEAFF
>TRBJ2-2|TRBV9
CASSVGGGGNHLTGELFF
>TRBJ2-7|TRBV7-2
CASSLGGRGGRPYEQYF
>TRBJ2-7|TRBV28
CASSLEVHYPHEQYF
>TRBJ2-7|TRBV7-8
CASSSGLAGGQSYEQYF
>TRBJ2-5|TRBV20-1
CSARGVSAETQYF
>TRBJ1-5|TRBV5-1
CASSLTLGEPQHF
>TRBJ2-7|TRBV24-1
CATSDWRGGDEQYF
>TRBJ1-1|TRBV20-1
CSASVQGMNTEAFF
>TRBJ2-7|TRBV29-1
CSVEGQTYEQYF
>TRBJ1-2|TRBV10-3
CAISGTGQDYGYTF
>TRBJ1-3|TRBV11-2
CASSRGLRGGDTIYF
>TRBJ2-5|TRBV11-3
CASSPYLAGLVGQETQYF
>TRBJ2-7|TRBV10-3
CAISGQGGDYEQYF
>TRBJ2-1|TRBV20-1
CSARLGNEQFF
>TRBJ1-1|TRBV5-6
CASSYDRSQAFF
>TRBJ2-6|TRBV6-4
CASTTRDKSSGANVLTF
>TRBJ2-7|TRBV5-1
CASSLEGTQSYEQYF
>TRBJ2-2|TRBV5-8
CASSLALTSGSDGELFF
>TRBJ1-5|TRBV12-3/TRBV12-4
CASSIRRVYSNQPQHF
>TRBJ2-5|TRBV4-1
CASSLADRGQETQYF
>TRBJ2-3|TRBV19
CASSTSRGDTQYF
>TRBJ1-5|TRBV6-5
CASGRNSNQPQHF
>TRBJ2-1|TRBV12-3/TRBV12-4
CASSDGLAANEQFF
>TRBJ2-1|TRBV24-1
CATSDPTGVNVDEQFF
>TRBJ2-7|TRBV20-1
CSAPAGGLYEQYF